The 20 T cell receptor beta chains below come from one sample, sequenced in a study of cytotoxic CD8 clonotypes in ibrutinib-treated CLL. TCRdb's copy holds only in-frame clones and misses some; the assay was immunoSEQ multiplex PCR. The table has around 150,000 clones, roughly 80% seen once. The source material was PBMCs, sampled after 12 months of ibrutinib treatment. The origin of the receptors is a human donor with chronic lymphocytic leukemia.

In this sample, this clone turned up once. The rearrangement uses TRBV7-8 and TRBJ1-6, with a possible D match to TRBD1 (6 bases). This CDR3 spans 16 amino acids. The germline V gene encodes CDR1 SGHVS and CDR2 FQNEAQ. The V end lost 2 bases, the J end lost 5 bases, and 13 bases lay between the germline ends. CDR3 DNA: TGTGCCAGCAGCTTAAGCAGGGGCCGGGATAATTCACCCCTCCACTTT. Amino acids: CASSLSRGRDNSPLHF.

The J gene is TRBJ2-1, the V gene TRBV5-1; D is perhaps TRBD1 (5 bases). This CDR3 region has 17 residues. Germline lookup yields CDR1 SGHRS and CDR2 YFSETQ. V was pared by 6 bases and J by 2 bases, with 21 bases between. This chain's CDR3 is CASTENLGAPPYNEQFF. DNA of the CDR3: TGCGCCAGCACCGAAAATCTAGGGGCCCCACCCTACAATGAGCAGTTCTTC.

In DNA form, the CDR3 reads TGTGCCAGCAGTGAACAGGGTAGTAATTCACCCCTCCACTTT. Its translation is CASSEQGSNSPLHF. This chain uses TRBV2 with TRBJ1-6; perhaps TRBD1 as D (5 bases). Germline assignment: CDR1 SNHLY and CDR2 FYNNEI. This CDR3 contains 14 residues. Between the trimmed V and J ends, which lost 2 bases and 6 bases, there was a span of 8 bases.

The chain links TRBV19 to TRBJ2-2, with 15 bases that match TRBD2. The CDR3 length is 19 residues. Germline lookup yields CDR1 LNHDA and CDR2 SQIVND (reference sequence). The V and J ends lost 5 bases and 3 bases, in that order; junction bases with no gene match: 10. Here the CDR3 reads CASSFGRTSGRGDTGELFF. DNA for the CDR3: TGTGCCAGTAGTTTCGGTCGGACTAGCGGGAGGGGGGACACCGGGGAGCTGTTTTTT.

CDR3 DNA: TGTGCCAGCTCACCGTTGACAGCGAACACCGGGGAGCTGTTTTTT. It specifies CASSPLTANTGELFF. The chain carries TRBV18 and TRBJ2-2; D might be TRBD1 (5 bases). V shed 3 bases and J shed 0 bases, with 8 bases lying between them. Germline V gives CDR1 KGHSH, CDR2 LQKENI. This CDR3 is built from 15 residues.

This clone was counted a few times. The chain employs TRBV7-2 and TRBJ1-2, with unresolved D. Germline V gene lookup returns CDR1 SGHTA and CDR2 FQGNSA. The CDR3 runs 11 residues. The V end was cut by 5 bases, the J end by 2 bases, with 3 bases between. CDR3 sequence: CASSANYGYTF. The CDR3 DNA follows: TGTGCCAGCAGCGCCAACTATGGCTACACCTTC. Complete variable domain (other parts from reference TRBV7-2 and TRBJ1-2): GAGVSQSPSNKVTEKGKDVELRCDPISGHTALYWYRQSLGQGLEFLIYFQGNSAPDKSGLPSDRFSAERTGGSVSTLTIQRTQQEDSAVYLCASSANYGYTFGSGTRLTVV.

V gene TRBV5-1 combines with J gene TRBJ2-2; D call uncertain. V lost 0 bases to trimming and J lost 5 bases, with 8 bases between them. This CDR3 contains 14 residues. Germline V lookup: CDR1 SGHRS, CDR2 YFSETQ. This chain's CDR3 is CASSLDGETGELFF. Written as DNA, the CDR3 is TGCGCCAGCAGCTTGGATGGGGAAACCGGGGAGCTGTTTTTT.

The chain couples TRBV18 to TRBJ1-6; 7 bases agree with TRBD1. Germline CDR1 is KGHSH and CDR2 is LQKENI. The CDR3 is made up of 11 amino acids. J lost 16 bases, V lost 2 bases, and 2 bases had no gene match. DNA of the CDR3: TGTGCCAGCTCACCAGACAGGGAACTCCACTTT. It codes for CASSPDRELHF.

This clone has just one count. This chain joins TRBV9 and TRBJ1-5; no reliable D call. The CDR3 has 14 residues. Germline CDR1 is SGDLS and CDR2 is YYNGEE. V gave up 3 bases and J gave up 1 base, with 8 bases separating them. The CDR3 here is CASSEGRSNQPQHF. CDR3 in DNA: TGTGCCAGCAGCGAGGGCCGCAGCAATCAGCCCCAGCATTTT.

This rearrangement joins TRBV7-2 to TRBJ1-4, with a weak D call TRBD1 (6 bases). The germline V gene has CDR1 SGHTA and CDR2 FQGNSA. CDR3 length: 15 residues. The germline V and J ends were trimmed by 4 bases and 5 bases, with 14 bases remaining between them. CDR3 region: CASSWGTGTNEKLFF. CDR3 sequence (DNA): TGTGCCAGCAGCTGGGGGACGGGGACAAATGAAAAACTGTTTTTT.

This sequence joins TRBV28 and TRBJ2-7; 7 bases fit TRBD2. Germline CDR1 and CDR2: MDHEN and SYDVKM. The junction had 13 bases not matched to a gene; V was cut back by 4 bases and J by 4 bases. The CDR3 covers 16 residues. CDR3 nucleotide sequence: TGTGCCAGCAGTTCAATGCGGGGCGGGAGCAGGTACGAGCAGTACTTC. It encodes CASSSMRGGSRYEQYF.

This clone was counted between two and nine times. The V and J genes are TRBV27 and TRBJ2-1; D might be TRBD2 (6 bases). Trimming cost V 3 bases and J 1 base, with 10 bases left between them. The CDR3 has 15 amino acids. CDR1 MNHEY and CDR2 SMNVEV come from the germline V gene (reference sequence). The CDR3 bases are TGTGCCAGCAGTTTCCGGGGGATGTCCTACAATGAGCAGTTCTTC. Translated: CASSFRGMSYNEQFF.

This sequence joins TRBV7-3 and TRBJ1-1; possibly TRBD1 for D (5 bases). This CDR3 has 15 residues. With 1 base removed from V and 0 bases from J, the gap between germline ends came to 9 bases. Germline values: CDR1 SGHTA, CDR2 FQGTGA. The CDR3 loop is CASSLSRGLNTEAFF. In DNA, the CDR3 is TGTGCCAGCAGCTTAAGTAGGGGCCTGAACACTGAAGCTTTCTTT.

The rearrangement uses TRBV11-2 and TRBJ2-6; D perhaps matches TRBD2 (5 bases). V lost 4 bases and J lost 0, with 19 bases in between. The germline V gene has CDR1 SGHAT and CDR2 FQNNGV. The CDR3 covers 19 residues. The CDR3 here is CASSWVRRPGSSGANVLTF. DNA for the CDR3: TGTGCCAGCAGCTGGGTTAGACGCCCGGGGAGCTCTGGGGCCAACGTCCTGACTTTC. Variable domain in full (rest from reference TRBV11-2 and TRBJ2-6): EAGVAQSPRYKIIEKRQSVAFWCNPISGHATLYWYQQILGQGPKLLIQFQNNGVVDDSQLPKDRFSAERLKGVDSTLKIQPAKLEDSAVYLCASSWVRRPGSSGANVLTFGAGSRLTVL.

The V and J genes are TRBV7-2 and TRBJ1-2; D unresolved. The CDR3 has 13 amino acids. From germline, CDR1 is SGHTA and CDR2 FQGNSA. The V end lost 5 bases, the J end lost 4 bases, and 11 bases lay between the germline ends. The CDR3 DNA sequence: TGTGCCAGCAGCCCGCCCGGATTCTATGGCTACACCTTC. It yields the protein CASSPPGFYGYTF.

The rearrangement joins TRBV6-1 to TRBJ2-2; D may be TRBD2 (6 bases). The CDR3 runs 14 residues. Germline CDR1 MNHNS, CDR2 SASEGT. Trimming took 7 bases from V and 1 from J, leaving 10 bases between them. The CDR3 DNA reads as TGTGCCAGCACCACGCGGGGGAACACCGGGGAGCTGTTTTTT. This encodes CASTTRGNTGELFF.

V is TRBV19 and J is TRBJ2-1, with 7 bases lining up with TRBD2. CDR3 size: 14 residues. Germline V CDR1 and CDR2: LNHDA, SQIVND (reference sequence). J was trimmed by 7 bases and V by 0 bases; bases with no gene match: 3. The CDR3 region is CASSIEGLVNEQFF. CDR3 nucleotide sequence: TGTGCCAGTAGTATAGAAGGACTAGTGAATGAGCAGTTCTTC.

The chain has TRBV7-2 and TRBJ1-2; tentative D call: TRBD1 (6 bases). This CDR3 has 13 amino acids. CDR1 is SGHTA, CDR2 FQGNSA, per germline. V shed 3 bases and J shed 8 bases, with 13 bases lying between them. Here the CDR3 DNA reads TGTGCCAGCAGCTTCGAACAGGGTAGAGGCTACACCTTC. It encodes CASSFEQGRGYTF.

The chain's CDR3 is CASSRTSGGSIYNEQFF. CDR3 nucleotides: TGTGCCAGCAGCAGGACTAGCGGGGGGTCCATCTACAATGAGCAGTTCTTC. V is TRBV27 and J is TRBJ2-1; 14 positions match TRBD2. The length of the CDR3 is 17 residues. CDR1 MNHEY and CDR2 SMNVEV come from the germline V gene (reference sequence). The J segment lost 3 bases and the V segment lost 6 bases, leaving 7 bases of the junction unmatched.

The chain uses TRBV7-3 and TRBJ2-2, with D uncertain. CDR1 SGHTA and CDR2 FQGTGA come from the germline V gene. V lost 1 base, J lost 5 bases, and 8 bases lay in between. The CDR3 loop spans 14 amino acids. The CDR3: CASSLNPQTGELFF. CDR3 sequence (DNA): TGTGCCAGCAGCTTAAATCCCCAGACCGGGGAGCTGTTTTTT.